This T cell receptor beta chain was found in a study of T cell changes during pregnancy in multiple sclerosis. The CDR3 covers 14 residues. V lost 2 bases and J lost 0, with 6 bases in between. CDR1 and CDR2 (germline): MNHEY, SMNVEV (reference sequence). Sequencing used immunoSEQ multiplex PCR; TCRdb keeps in-frame clones, though not all of them. The top ten clones hold 6.5% to 8.5% of a sample with fewer than 50,000 clones, 70% to 90% of them seen once. The starting material was CD8+ T cells from peripheral blood mononuclear cells, obtained in the third trimester of pregnancy. V gene TRBV27 combines with J gene TRBJ2-3; D remains ambiguous. This TCR came from a female donor with multiple sclerosis, enrolled in a pregnancy study. The CDR3 loop is CASSLRTSTDTQYF. The CDR3 nucleotides are TGTGCCAGCAGTTTACGAACTAGCACAGATACGCAGTATTTT.